This T cell receptor beta chain came from a study of T cell repertoires in cytomegalovirus infection. The CDR3 loop spans 15 amino acids. V was shortened by 4 bases and J by 6 bases, with 19 bases between the two germline ends. Germline values: CDR1 SGHAT, CDR2 FQNNGV. Each CDR3 protein is one row after TCRdb ran MiXCR on the reads. The sample yields approximately 600,000 distinct CDR3 sequences, 40% seen once. Turning to this clonotype: The antigen remains unidentified.

The source was cultured PBMCs, collected from culture after CMV antigen stimulation. The rearrangement links TRBV11-2 to TRBJ2-7, with D perhaps TRBD1 (6 bases). The sequence derives from a human donor in good health (CMV status not recorded). Some clones in this sample may be carry-over from other donors' samples. CDR3 in DNA: TGTGCCAGCAGCTCACAATCGCGGCAGGGGACCGAGCAGTACTTC. It is translated as CASSSQSRQGTEQYF.